The source of this TCR beta chain is a study of T cell responses to AZD1222 COVID-19 vaccine. Here immunoSEQ multiplex PCR was the method, and the copy in TCRdb shows in-frame clones only, minus some. In the table there are under 130,000 clones, more than 70% of which are singletons. The V gene lost 0 bases and the J gene lost 1 base, with 10 bases spanning the gap. The CDR3 has 17 residues. The germline gives CDR1 LGHDT, CDR2 YNNKEL (reference sequence). Study-level findings and limits: Among spike-specific TCRs, nearly half reportedly target unmutated variant regions. White British people made up most donors, females outnumbered males, and clonal diversity was possibly underestimated. Regions 160-218 and 743-854 held dominance among vaccine-associated CD4 TCRs, which spanned spike.

In the case of this clone: What it binds is not known.

The sample was peripheral blood, taken on day 0 of AZD1222 vaccination. The rearrangement joins TRBV3-1 (or the pseudogene TRBV3-2) to TRBJ1-6; D may be TRBD1 (5 bases). The TCR sequence derives from an adult in good health. The CDR3 bases are TGTGCCAGCAGCCAAGAATGGGGGGAATCCTATAATTCACCCCTCCACTTT. Translation gives CASSQEWGESYNSPLHF.